Following are 10 T cell receptor beta chains from one sample sequenced in a study of cytomegalovirus exposure and HLA in healthy donors. Assay: immunoSEQ multiplex PCR; the TCRdb copy retains only in-frame clones and omits some. Altogether about 64,000 clones are present, roughly 89% being singletons, with the ten largest covering 1.7%. The sample comprised PBMCs. The receptors were sampled from a woman in her late teens or twenties in good health and CMV-seronegative.

The V and J genes are TRBV19 and TRBJ2-1; TRBD2 aligns across 11 bases. The V and J ends lost 7 bases and 2 bases, in that order; junction bases with no gene match: 13. The V gene's germline CDR1 is LNHDA and CDR2 SQIVND (reference sequence). CDR3 length: 18 residues. CDR3 nucleotides: TGTGCCAGTATCCCGGGACGGGCTAGCGGGAGGACCTACAATGAGCAGTTCTTC. It codes for CASIPGRASGRTYNEQFF.

The chain couples TRBV5-6 to TRBJ2-5; D is ambiguous. The CDR3 is made up of 18 amino acids. V was shortened by 0 bases and J by 1 base, with 19 bases between the two germline ends. Germline CDR1 reads SGHDT; CDR2 reads YYEEEE. The CDR3 DNA follows: TGTGCCAGCAGCTTGGACGGCGTTGGTACTAACATCCAAGAGACCCAGTACTTC. It translates to CASSLDGVGTNIQETQYF.

The chain combines TRBV4-1 with TRBJ1-3; no firm D call. Germline loops: CDR1 MGHRA, CDR2 YSYEKL. The CDR3 spans 13 residues. V was clipped by 4 bases and J by 10 bases, with 14 bases between them. This chain's CDR3 is CASSLPFGSTIYF. CDR3 DNA sequence: TGCGCCAGCAGCCTACCCTTTGGCTCGACCATATATTTT.

This clone turned up a few times. This chain joins TRBV29-1 and TRBJ1-2; 7 bases fit TRBD1. Trimming cost V 4 bases and J 7 bases; bases outside gene matches: 6. The CDR3 runs 12 residues. Germline values: CDR1 SQVTM, CDR2 ANQGSEA. CDR3 sequence reads: CSVATGEAGYTF. DNA of the CDR3: TGCAGCGTTGCTACAGGGGAGGCTGGCTACACCTTC.

This chain links TRBV18 with TRBJ2-3, with TRBD1 identical over 7 bases. Germline V gene sequence: CDR1 KGHSH, CDR2 LQKENI. The CDR3 is 16 residues long. The trim removed 6 bases at V and 6 bases at J, leaving 15 bases unmatched. CDR3 protein: CASSPRDSLGKDTQYF. CDR3 coding DNA: TGTGCCAGCTCGCCGAGGGACAGCCTGGGTAAGGATACGCAGTATTTT.

The rearrangement joins TRBV5-1 to TRBJ2-1; 10 nucleotides line up with TRBD1. CDR3 length equals 15 residues. Per germline, CDR1 SGHRS and CDR2 YFSETQ. Trimming cost V 7 bases and J 9 bases; bases outside gene matches: 13. CDR3 loop: CASGPGTGASSEQFF. The CDR3 nucleotides are TGCGCCAGCGGCCCTGGGACAGGGGCTTCGAGTGAGCAGTTCTTC.

This clone appeared a single time. The chain employs TRBV7-9 and TRBJ1-2; 7 nucleotides agree with TRBD1. Germline loops: CDR1 SEHNR, CDR2 FQNEAQ (reference sequence). The V gene end was trimmed by 6 bases and the J gene end by 7 bases; junction bases not matched to a gene: 8. The CDR3 is made up of 13 amino acids. In DNA, the CDR3 is TGTGCCAGCAGTCTAACAGGGGATGGTGGCTACACCTTC. Protein product: CASSLTGDGGYTF.

This rearrangement joins TRBV2 to TRBJ2-2; D call uncertain. Germline CDR1 and CDR2: SNHLY and FYNNEI. V lost 6 bases to trimming and J lost 7 bases, with 15 bases between them. The CDR3 has 14 residues. The CDR3 DNA reads TGTGCCAGCAGGATGCTAGTCCGTGGCGGGGAGCTGTTTTTT. Translation: CASRMLVRGGELFF.

This clone was seen a few times. The CDR3: CATSRDGQTGNIQYF. The DNA for the CDR3 is TGTGCCACCAGCAGAGATGGCCAGACTGGGAACATTCAGTACTTC. The chain carries TRBV15 and TRBJ2-4; D not certain. Germline V lookup: CDR1 LNHNV, CDR2 YYDKDF (reference sequence). This CDR3 is built from 15 residues. Trimming shortened V by 0 bases and J by 7 bases, and 13 bases separated the two germline ends.

The CDR3 bases are TGCGCCAGCAGCCCGGGACTAGCGTCGGGCTCCTACAATGAGCAGTTCTTC. Residues: CASSPGLASGSYNEQFF. V and J are TRBV5-1 and TRBJ2-1; 10 bases are a match to TRBD2. CDR1 and CDR2 (germline): SGHRS, YFSETQ. The CDR3 has 17 amino acids. With V trimmed by 4 bases and J by 0 bases, 7 bases remained unmatched.